Listed below are T cell receptor beta chains from one sample, sequenced in a study of identical twins. TCRdb analysed the 5' RACE reads with MiXCR anew, one entry per CDR3 protein. In the table there are around 480,000 distinct CDR3 sequences, approximately 15% of which are singletons. The sample was also reused in another study, on yellow fever vaccine responses in identical twins.

The sample consisted of CD4+ T cells sorted from blood. These TCRs come from a woman under 30 in good health. Both conserved end residues are part of each CDR3. The D gene is left open where the match is weak. For some rows the clone size is stated as once, few or many, or as a class when expanded; others skip it.

d_call	v_call	cdr3_length	j_call	clone_size	cdr3_nt	cdr3_aa
-	TRBV7-3	15	TRBJ1-1	few	TGTGCCAGCAGCTTAAGACCCGGGAGGGACACTGAAGCTTTCTTT	CASSLRPGRDTEAFF
TRBD2	TRBV4-3	17	TRBJ2-1	few	TGCGCCAGCAGCCGGGGCGCCGGGAGGGGCTCCCTCAATGAGCAGTTCTTC	CASSRGAGRGSLNEQFF
-	TRBV25-1	13	TRBJ2-2	many	TGTGCCAGCATTAGTTCGAACACCGGGGAGCTGTTTTTT	CASISSNTGELFF
TRBD1	TRBV7-2	15	TRBJ2-7	few	TGTGCCAGCAGCTTAAGGACAGGGGTTAGGTACGAGCAGTACTTC	CASSLRTGVRYEQYF
TRBD2	TRBV20-1	19	TRBJ2-1	few	TGCAGTGCTCCCGGGGGGGGGGTTGGTAGCGGGAGGGCCGGCAATGAGCAGTTCTTC	CSAPGGGVGSGRAGNEQFF
-	TRBV15	16	TRBJ2-3	few	TGTGCCACCAGCTCCTTTGGTAGTCTAGATACAGATACGCAGTATTTT	CATSSFGSLDTDTQYF
TRBD2	TRBV6-2/TRBV6-3	15	TRBJ2-1	-	TGTGCCAGCAGCGGGGGGACTAGCGGGGGGAATGAGCAGTTCTTC	CASSGGTSGGNEQFF
TRBD1	TRBV20-1	14	TRBJ1-5	few	TGCAGTGCCCCCGACAGGGATGGCAATCAGCCCCAGCATTTT	CSAPDRDGNQPQHF
-	TRBV2	14	TRBJ2-5	few	TGTGCCAGCAGTGAGGGCCAGATCCAAGAGACCCAGTACTTC	CASSEGQIQETQYF
TRBD2	TRBV5-1	16	TRBJ2-7	few	TGCGCCAGCAGCTCTGGACTGCGGCCCGGGGGGGGCGAGCAGTACTTC	CASSSGLRPGGGEQYF
-	TRBV20-1	14	TRBJ2-7	-	TGCAGTGCTAGAGATCCGCGGACCCTATACGAGCAGTACTTC	CSARDPRTLYEQYF
-	TRBV5-6	16	TRBJ2-3	-	TGTGCCAGCAGCCCCGTTGGCCAGAGGAGCACAGATACGCAGTATTTT	CASSPVGQRSTDTQYF
-	TRBV6-1	14	TRBJ2-2	-	TGTGCCAGCAGGTTCGAGGGCCGCACCGGGGAGCTGTTTTTT	CASRFEGRTGELFF
-	TRBV3-1	16	TRBJ2-5	-	TGTGCCAGCAGCCAAGGAGGAGGAGTAGGAGAAGAGACCCAGTACTTC	CASSQGGGVGEETQYF
-	TRBV2	14	TRBJ2-1	-	TGTGCCAGCAGTGAATGGGGGTTCTACAATGAGCAGTTCTTC	CASSEWGFYNEQFF
TRBD1	TRBV24-1	14	TRBJ2-2	few	TGTGCCACCAGGGAGACAGGGTCTACCGGGGAGCTGTTTTTT	CATRETGSTGELFF
TRBD2	TRBV3-1	15	TRBJ2-2	many	TGTGCCAGCAGCCGTAGACTAGCGGTATCCGGGGAGCTGTTTTTT	CASSRRLAVSGELFF
TRBD2	TRBV29-1	15	TRBJ2-1	-	TGCAGCGTTGGGCCAACTAGCGGGAGTTTAAATGAGCAGTTCTTC	CSVGPTSGSLNEQFF
-	TRBV6-5	17	TRBJ1-3	many	TGTGCCAGCAGTTACGTCAGCCCGATCAACTCTGGAAACACCATATATTTT	CASSYVSPINSGNTIYF
TRBD2	TRBV5-1	16	TRBJ2-2	few	TGCGCCAGCAGCTTGGTTGGCGGGAGTAGCCCCGGGGAGCTGTTTTTT	CASSLVGGSSPGELFF
-	TRBV6-1	13	TRBJ2-4	few	TGTGCCAGCCAGCCCCTAGCCAAAAACATTCAGTACTTC	CASQPLAKNIQYF
-	TRBV29-1	16	TRBJ2-3	-	TGCAGCGTTGAACCTTTTTCTAGGGAAGGGAGGAGGACGCAGTATTTT	CSVEPFSREGRRTQYF
-	TRBV7-9	13	TRBJ2-7	many	TGTGCCAGCAGCTTAAGTAAGACCTACGAGCAGTACTTC	CASSLSKTYEQYF
-	TRBV19	16	TRBJ1-1	-	TGTGCCAGTAGTACCTCCGGGACCCTGGGTTTGTCTGAAGCTTTCTTT	CASSTSGTLGLSEAFF
TRBD1	TRBV6-5	16	TRBJ2-7	few	TGTGCCAGCAGTTACGGGGGGACAGGGGTCTCCTACGAGCAGTACTTC	CASSYGGTGVSYEQYF
-	TRBV9	14	TRBJ2-3	-	TGTGCCAGCAGCGTAGAACGAGTCACAGATACGCAGTATTTT	CASSVERVTDTQYF
TRBD1	TRBV15	15	TRBJ2-5	few	TGTGCCACCAGCAGAGAGTGGACAGGGTTAGAGACCCAGTACTTC	CATSREWTGLETQYF
-	TRBV7-9	12	TRBJ1-5	many	TGTGCCAGCAGCCGCGCCGATCAGCCCCAGCATTTT	CASSRADQPQHF
-	TRBV7-9	10	TRBJ2-2	-	TGTGCCAGCCAGACCGGGGAGCTGTTTTTT	CASQTGELFF
TRBD1	TRBV29-1	12	TRBJ2-7	few	TGCAGCGTTGATTTTGGTGTGACAGGGAGGTACTTC	CSVDFGVTGRYF